Here is one TCR beta chain with its context. There is no known antigen for this receptor. No base quality values were provided; no much bigger clone lies one nucleotide off. The trial excluded patients who had a history of autoimmune disease or who were on systemic immunosuppression. Peripheral blood for TCR sequencing was collected from all dose cohorts at baseline, on cycle 4 day 1, and on cycle 7 day 1. The samples were taken from a phase I, first-in-human, multicenter, open-label dose-escalation trial of ivuxolimab. The trial enrolled adults with locally advanced or metastatic head and neck squamous cell, hepatocellular, melanoma or renal cell carcinoma. Before TCR sequencing, CD4+ T cells and CD8+ T cells from peripheral blood were sorted into separate populations. This sample stems from a study of OX40 agonist ivuxolimab in advanced cancers. As for the study more broadly: Ivuxolimab was an agonistic, fully human IgG2 monoclonal antibody directed against OX40 (CD134), a costimulatory receptor. Patients were allowed to have had prior anti-PD-1, anti-PD-L1 or anti-CTLA-4 therapy, and 40% to 45% of the dose-escalation patients had been treated with checkpoint inhibitors. Of the roughly 52 dose-escalation patients, hepatocellular carcinoma was present in around 20, melanoma in roughly 15, renal cell carcinoma in 9 and head and neck cancer in 9. The point of sequencing TCRbeta in the periphery was to test whether ivuxolimab changed TCR sequence diversity and drove clonal T-cell expansion. The dose-escalation cohort was 80% to 90% male with a mean age of approximately 60 years, ranging from about 20 to 85. Partial responses occurred in three dose-escalation patients, of whom one had hepatocellular carcinoma and two had cutaneous melanoma. Intravenous ivuxolimab was administered to patients every 2 weeks at six dose levels: 0.01, 0.1, 0.3, 1.5, 3 and 10 mg/kg. The paper covers the monotherapy dose-escalation part of the phase I ivuxolimab trial, which included N = 52 patients. Broad study findings and their caveats: In the 0.1-3.0 mg/kg groups, partial responders were among the patients with the lowest normalized peripheral clonal expansion, particularly in CD8+ T cells. The antigen specificity of the peripheral T cells that underwent clonal expansion was not determined. After ivuxolimab, expanded clones were on average more numerous among CD8+ T cells than among CD4+ T cells. Clonal expansion of both CD4+ and CD8+ blood T cells was observed from baseline to week 6 at doses 0.1 to 3.0 mg/kg. Low levels of normalized T-cell clonal expansion were also seen in some patients who did not respond.

Genomic DNA was extracted from sorted cells for sequencing of the TCRbeta CDR3 region. The immunoSEQ Assay was used to sequence the TCRbeta CDR3 regions. In its TCRdb copy, this immuneACCESS table keeps in-frame sequences only and misses some clones. Where compared with another copy, unresolved V genes explain less than half of these, and the others have no known cause. For this sample the table gives about 69,000 clones, of which roughly nine tenths were detected only once. The ten most abundant clones make up less than 7.5% of the sample. The CDR3, from cysteine to phenylalanine, totals 14 residues. The kept DNA is CDR3 alone, 42 bases in frame from the first base. CDR1 and CDR2 are read off the germline V gene (reference sequence) as MNHEY and SMNVEV. At the junction V is shortened by 4 bases and J by 3 bases, with 10 bases in between.

This receptor was taken from an adult with an advanced solid tumor such as melanoma, head and neck, liver or kidney cancer. This chain joins TRBV27 to TRBJ1-5, with the D gene uncertain. This specimen was CD4+ or CD8+ T cells sorted from blood, taken in a trial of the OX40 agonist ivuxolimab. The sequence in DNA is TGTGCCAGCAGTTCGGACGGATTCAATCAGCCCCAGCATTTT. This gives the protein CASSSDGFNQPQHF.